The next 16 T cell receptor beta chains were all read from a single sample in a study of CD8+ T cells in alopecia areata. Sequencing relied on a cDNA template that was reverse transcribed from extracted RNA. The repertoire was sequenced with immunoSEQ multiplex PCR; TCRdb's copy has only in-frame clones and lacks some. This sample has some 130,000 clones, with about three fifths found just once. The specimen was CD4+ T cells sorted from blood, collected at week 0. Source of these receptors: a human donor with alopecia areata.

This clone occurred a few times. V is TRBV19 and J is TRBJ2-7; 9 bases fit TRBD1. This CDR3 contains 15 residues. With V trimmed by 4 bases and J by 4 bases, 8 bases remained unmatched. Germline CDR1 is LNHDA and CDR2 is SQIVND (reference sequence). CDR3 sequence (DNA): TGTGCCAGTAGTACGGACAGGGGAAGGGAATACGAGCAGTACTTC. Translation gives CASSTDRGREYEQYF.

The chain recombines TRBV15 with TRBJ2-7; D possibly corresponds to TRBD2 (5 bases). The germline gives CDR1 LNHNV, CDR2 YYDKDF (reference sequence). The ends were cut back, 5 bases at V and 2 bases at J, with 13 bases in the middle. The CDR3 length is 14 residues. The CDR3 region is CATSDGLGAYEQYF. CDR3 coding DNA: TGTGCCACCAGCGACGGACTTGGCGCCTACGAGCAGTACTTC.

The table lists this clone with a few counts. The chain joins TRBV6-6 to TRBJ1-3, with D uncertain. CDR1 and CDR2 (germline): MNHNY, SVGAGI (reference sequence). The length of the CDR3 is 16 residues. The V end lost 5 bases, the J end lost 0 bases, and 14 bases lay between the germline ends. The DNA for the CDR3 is TGTGCCAGCAGTCCGGCAGCGGCCCGCTCTGGAAACACCATATATTTT. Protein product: CASSPAAARSGNTIYF.

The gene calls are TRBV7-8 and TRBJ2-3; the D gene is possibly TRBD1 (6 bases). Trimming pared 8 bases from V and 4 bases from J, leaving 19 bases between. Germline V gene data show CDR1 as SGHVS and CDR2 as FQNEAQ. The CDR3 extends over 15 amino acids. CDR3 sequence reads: CASRRSQGRPDTQYF. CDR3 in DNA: TGTGCCAGCCGCAGATCGCAGGGGCGCCCAGATACGCAGTATTTT.

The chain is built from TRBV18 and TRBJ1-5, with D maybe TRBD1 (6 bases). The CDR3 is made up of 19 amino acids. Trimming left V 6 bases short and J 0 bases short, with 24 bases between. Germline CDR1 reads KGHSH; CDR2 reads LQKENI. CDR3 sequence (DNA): TGTGCCAGCTCCCCTGAGGACAGTATATCATCCTATAGCAATCAGCCCCAGCATTTT. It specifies CASSPEDSISSYSNQPQHF.

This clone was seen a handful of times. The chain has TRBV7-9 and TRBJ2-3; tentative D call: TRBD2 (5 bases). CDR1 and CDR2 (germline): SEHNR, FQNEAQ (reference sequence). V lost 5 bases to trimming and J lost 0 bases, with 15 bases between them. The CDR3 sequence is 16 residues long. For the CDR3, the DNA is TGTGCCAGCAGCCCAGGAAGCGGTCTTAGCACAGATACGCAGTATTTT. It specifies CASSPGSGLSTDTQYF.

The CDR3 reads CASSSYRGPNTEAFF. The CDR3 DNA is TGTGCCAGCAGCTCCTACAGGGGGCCGAACACTGAAGCTTTCTTT. The J gene is TRBJ1-1, the V gene TRBV7-9; 9 nucleotides match TRBD1. Germline loops: CDR1 SEHNR, CDR2 FQNEAQ (reference sequence). With 4 bases clipped from V and 1 base from J, the junction kept 4 bases outside the gene matches. This CDR3 is built from 15 residues.

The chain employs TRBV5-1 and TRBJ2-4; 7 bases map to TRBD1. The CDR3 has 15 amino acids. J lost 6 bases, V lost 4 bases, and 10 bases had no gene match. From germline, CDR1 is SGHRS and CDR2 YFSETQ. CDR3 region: CASSRGRGEGNIQYF. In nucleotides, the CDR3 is TGCGCCAGCAGCAGGGGGCGAGGAGAAGGAAACATTCAGTACTTC. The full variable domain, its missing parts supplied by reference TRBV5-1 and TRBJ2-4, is KAGVTQTPRYLIKTRGQQVTLSCSPISGHRSVSWYQQTPGQGLQFLFEYFSETQRNKGNFPGRFSGRQFSNSRSEMNVSTLELGDSALYLCASSRGRGEGNIQYFGAGTRLSVL.

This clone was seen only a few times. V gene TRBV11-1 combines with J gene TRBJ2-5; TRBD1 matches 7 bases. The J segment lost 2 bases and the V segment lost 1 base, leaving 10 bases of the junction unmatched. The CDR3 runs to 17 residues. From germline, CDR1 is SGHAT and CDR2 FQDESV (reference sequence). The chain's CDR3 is CASSLGLGRGIQETQYF. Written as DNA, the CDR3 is TGTGCCAGCAGCTTAGGACTGGGCAGGGGGATACAAGAGACCCAGTACTTC.

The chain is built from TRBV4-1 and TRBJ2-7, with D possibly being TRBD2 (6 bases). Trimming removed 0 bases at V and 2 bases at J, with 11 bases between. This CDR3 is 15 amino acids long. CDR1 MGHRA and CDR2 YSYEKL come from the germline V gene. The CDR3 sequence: CASSQEWRGPYEQYF. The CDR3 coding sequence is TGCGCCAGCAGCCAAGAGTGGCGGGGACCCTACGAGCAGTACTTC.

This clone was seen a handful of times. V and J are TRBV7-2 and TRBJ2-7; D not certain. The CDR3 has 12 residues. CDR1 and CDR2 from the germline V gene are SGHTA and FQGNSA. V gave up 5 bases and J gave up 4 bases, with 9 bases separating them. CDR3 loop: CASSHSIYEQYF. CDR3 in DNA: TGTGCCAGCAGCCACTCTATTTACGAGCAGTACTTC. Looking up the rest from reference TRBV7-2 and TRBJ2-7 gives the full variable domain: GAGVSQSPSNKVTEKGKDVELRCDPISGHTALYWYRQSLGQGLEFLIYFQGNSAPDKSGLPSDRFSAERTGGSVSTLTIQRTQQEDSAVYLCASSHSIYEQYFGPGTRLTVT.

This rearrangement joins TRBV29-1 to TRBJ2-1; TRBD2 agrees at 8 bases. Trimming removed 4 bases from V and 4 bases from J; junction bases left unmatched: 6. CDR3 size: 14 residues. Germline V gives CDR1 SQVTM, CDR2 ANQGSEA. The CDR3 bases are TGCAGCGTTGTGGCGGGGGGTCAATACAATGAGCAGTTCTTC. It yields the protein CSVVAGGQYNEQFF.

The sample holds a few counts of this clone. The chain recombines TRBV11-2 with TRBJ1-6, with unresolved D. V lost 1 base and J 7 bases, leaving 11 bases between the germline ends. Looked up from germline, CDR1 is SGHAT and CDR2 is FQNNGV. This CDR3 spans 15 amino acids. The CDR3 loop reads CASSLGYAPNSPLHF. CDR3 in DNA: TGTGCCAGCAGCTTAGGCTATGCACCCAATTCACCCCTCCACTTT. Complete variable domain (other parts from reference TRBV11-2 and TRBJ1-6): EAGVAQSPRYKIIEKRQSVAFWCNPISGHATLYWYQQILGQGPKLLIQFQNNGVVDDSQLPKDRFSAERLKGVDSTLKIQPAKLEDSAVYLCASSLGYAPNSPLHFGNGTRLTVT.

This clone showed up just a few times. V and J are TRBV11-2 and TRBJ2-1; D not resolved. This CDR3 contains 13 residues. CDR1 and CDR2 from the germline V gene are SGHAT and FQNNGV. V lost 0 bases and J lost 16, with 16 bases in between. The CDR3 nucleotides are TGTGCCAGCAGCTTAGAGCCGGCGTCCGAGTTTTTCTTC. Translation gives CASSLEPASEFFF.

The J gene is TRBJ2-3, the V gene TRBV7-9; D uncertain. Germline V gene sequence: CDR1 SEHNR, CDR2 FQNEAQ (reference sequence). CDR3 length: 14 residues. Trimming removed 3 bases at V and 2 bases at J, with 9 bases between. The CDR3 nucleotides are TGTGCCAGCAGCTTTCGGTTTTACACAGATACGCAGTATTTT. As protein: CASSFRFYTDTQYF. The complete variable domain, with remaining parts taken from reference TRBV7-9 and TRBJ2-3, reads DTGVSQNPRHKITKRGQNVTFRCDPISEHNRLYWYRQTLGQGPEFLTYFQNEAQLEKSRLLSDRFSAERPKGSFSTLEIQRTEQGDSAMYLCASSFRFYTDTQYFGPGTRLTVL.

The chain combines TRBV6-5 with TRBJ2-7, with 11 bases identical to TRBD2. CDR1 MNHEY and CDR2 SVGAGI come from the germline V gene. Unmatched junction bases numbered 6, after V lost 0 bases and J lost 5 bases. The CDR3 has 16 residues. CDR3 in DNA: TGTGCCAGCAGTTACTCGCTAGCGGGGGGTCAGGACGAGCAGTACTTC. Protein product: CASSYSLAGGQDEQYF.